Described below is a single TCR beta chain sequence and its context. The antigen is undetermined. The CDR3 length is 16 residues. Trimming removed 6 bases at V and 10 bases at J, with 26 bases between. Per the germline V gene, CDR1 is SGHTA and CDR2 is FQGNSA. TCRdb used MiXCR to reprocess the reads, holding one entry per CDR3 protein. The sample records about half a million distinct CDR3 sequences, 30% to 40% being singletons. The sample comes from a study of T cell repertoires in cytomegalovirus infection. Across the whole study: Selected CMV epitopes included recently identified HLA-C-restricted ones as well as well-studied HLA-B-restricted ones.

The study, taken as a whole, reports: HLA-C-restricted CMV-specific TCR beta clonotypes were dominant in the ex vivo response. Cumulative frequency (of public TCR beta family members) identified carriers of CMV plus the relevant HLA.

The source was cultured PBMCs, collected from culture after CMV antigen stimulation. The origin of this receptor is a human donor in good health (CMV status not recorded). Some clones in this sample may be carry-over from other donors' samples. V is TRBV7-2 and J is TRBJ2-3; D is perhaps TRBD2 (6 bases). The CDR3 DNA follows: TGTGCCAGCAGATCTAAACCGGGGGTAAACAAGTATGCGCAGTATTTT. Its translation: CASRSKPGVNKYAQYF.